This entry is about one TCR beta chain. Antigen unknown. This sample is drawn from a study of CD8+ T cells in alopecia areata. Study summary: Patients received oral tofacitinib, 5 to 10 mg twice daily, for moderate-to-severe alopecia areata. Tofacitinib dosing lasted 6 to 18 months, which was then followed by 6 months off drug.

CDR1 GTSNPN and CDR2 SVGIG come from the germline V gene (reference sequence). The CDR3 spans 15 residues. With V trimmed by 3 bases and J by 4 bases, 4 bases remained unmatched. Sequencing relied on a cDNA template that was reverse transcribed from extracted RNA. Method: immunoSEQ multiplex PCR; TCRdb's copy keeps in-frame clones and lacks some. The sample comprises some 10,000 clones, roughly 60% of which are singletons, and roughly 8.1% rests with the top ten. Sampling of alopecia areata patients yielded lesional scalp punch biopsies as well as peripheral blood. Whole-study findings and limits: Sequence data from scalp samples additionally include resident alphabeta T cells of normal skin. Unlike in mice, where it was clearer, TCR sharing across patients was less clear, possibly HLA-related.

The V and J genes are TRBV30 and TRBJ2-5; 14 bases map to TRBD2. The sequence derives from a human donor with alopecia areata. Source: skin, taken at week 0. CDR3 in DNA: TGTGCCTGGAGAGCCGGGACTAGCGGGAGAGAGACCCAGTACTTC. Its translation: CAWRAGTSGRETQYF.